The rows below give T cell receptor beta chains drawn from one sample of a study of cytomegalovirus exposure and HLA in healthy donors. Some clones are missing from TCRdb's copy, which holds only in-frame ones; the method was immunoSEQ multiplex PCR. Of about 260,000 clones in the sample, roughly 81% were seen once. The sample comprised PBMCs. These receptors were taken from a woman between 35 and 50 years old in good health and CMV-seropositive. CDR3s include the opening cysteine and the closing phenylalanine or tryptophan. D genes are given only for firm matches. Only some rows state a clone size, as once, few, many or a class for expanded clones.

CDR3 | DNA | J | V | D | size
CASSPLGNYGYTF | TGTGCCAGCAGTCCCCTTGGCAACTATGGCTACACCTTC | TRBJ1-2 | TRBV28 | - | few
CASRMPSDRTSGKVFWDEQYF | TGTGCCAGCAGGATGCCCAGCGACAGGACTAGCGGGAAGGTCTTTTGGGACGAGCAGTACTTC | TRBJ2-7 | TRBV2 | TRBD2 | once
CASSLAGSGETQYF | TGTGCCAGCAGCTTAGCAGGATCAGGAGAGACCCAGTACTTC | TRBJ2-5 | TRBV7-9 | - | -
CASSLGRGEKAFF | TGTGCCAGCAGCTTAGGTCGGGGGGAGAAAGCTTTCTTT | TRBJ1-1 | TRBV7-9 | - | -
CASSLAGGPYEQYF | TGTGCCAGCAGCTTGGCGGGAGGGCCCTACGAGCAGTACTTC | TRBJ2-7 | TRBV5-8 | TRBD2 | -
CASSLGLADLRGSYNEQFF | TGCGCCAGCAGTTTGGGACTAGCGGACTTAAGAGGCTCCTACAATGAGCAGTTCTTC | TRBJ2-1 | TRBV10-1 | TRBD2 | once
CSVSRDTMVYGYTF | TGCAGCGTCAGCCGGGACACTATGGTCTATGGCTACACCTTC | TRBJ1-2 | TRBV29-1 | - | -
CASRITGVNTEAFF | TGTGCCAGCAGAATCACGGGGGTGAACACTGAAGCTTTCTTT | TRBJ1-1 | TRBV27 | - | -
CAISELRSSYNEQFF | TGTGCCATCAGTGAGTTACGGAGCTCCTACAATGAGCAGTTCTTC | TRBJ2-1 | TRBV10-3 | - | -
CASSVSSQETQYF | TGTGCCAGCAGCGTATCCAGCCAAGAGACCCAGTACTTC | TRBJ2-5 | TRBV9 | - | -
CASSLTPGNQPQHF | TGTGCCAGCAGCTTAACCCCGGGGAATCAGCCCCAGCATTTT | TRBJ1-5 | TRBV7-2 | - | -
CASSEVRGSYNSPLHF | TGCGCCAGCAGTGAGGTCAGGGGATCCTATAATTCACCCCTCCACTTT | TRBJ1-6 | TRBV10-1 | - | -
CASSFQGNTDTQYF | TGCGCCAGCAGCTTTCAGGGGAACACAGATACGCAGTATTTT | TRBJ2-3 | TRBV5-1 | - | -
CASSFRGSYEQYF | TGTGCCAGCAGTTTTCGTGGGAGTTACGAGCAGTACTTC | TRBJ2-7 | TRBV27 | - | -
CASSPASGSSYEQYF | TGTGCCAGCAGCCCCGCTAGCGGGAGCTCCTACGAGCAGTACTTC | TRBJ2-7 | TRBV7-3 | TRBD2 | -
CASSLQENTEAFF | TGTGCCAGCTCACTACAGGAGAACACTGAAGCTTTCTTT | TRBJ1-1 | TRBV18 | - | -
CASSAGGRAGELFF | TGTGCCAGCAGCGCGGGAGGGAGGGCCGGGGAGCTGTTTTTT | TRBJ2-2 | TRBV9 | TRBD2 | many
CASSVVGGGRETQYF | TGTGCCAGCAGCGTAGTAGGGGGTGGACGCGAGACCCAGTACTTC | TRBJ2-5 | TRBV9 | - | -
CAWSGTGGGYTF | TGTGCCTGGAGTGGGACAGGGGGGGGCTACACCTTC | TRBJ1-2 | TRBV30 | TRBD1 | -
CASTQTGDTGELFF | TGTGCCAGCACCCAGACAGGGGACACCGGGGAGCTGTTTTTT | TRBJ2-2 | TRBV19 | TRBD1 | -
CASSLFPPPTFRGQGGELFF | TGTGCCAGCAGTTTATTTCCCCCCCCCACCTTTAGGGGGCAAGGCGGGGAGCTGTTTTTT | TRBJ2-2 | TRBV27 | TRBD1 | once
CASSPRSGYGYTF | TGTGCCAGCTCACCACGCTCCGGCTATGGCTACACCTTC | TRBJ1-2 | TRBV18 | - | -
CASSSGTANYGYTF | TGTGCCAGCAGTTCCGGGACTGCTAACTATGGCTACACCTTC | TRBJ1-2 | TRBV27 | - | -
CASSQDQGNIQYF | TGCGCCAGCAGCCAAGATCAGGGAAACATTCAGTACTTC | TRBJ2-4 | TRBV4-3 | - | -
CASSSRTGVFYEQFF | TGCGCCAGCAGCTCTCGGACAGGGGTTTTCTATGAGCAGTTCTTC | TRBJ2-1 | TRBV5-1 | TRBD1 | -
CASSGRGLAGGRETQYF | TGTGCCAGCAGTGGACGGGGACTAGCGGGAGGGCGGGAGACCCAGTACTTC | TRBJ2-5 | TRBV28 | TRBD2 | -
CASSQNPWDRADTEAFF | TGCGCCAGCAGCCAAAACCCTTGGGACAGGGCTGACACTGAAGCTTTCTTT | TRBJ1-1 | TRBV5-1 | TRBD1 | -
CASSLAQGDTEAFF | TGTGCCAGCAGCTTAGCGCAAGGAGACACTGAAGCTTTCTTT | TRBJ1-1 | TRBV7-8 | - | -
CARIRDRQDPYEQYF | TGTGCCAGAATTCGGGATCGACAGGACCCCTACGAGCAGTACTTC | TRBJ2-7 | TRBV5-3 | - | -
CASNRGQETQYF | TGTGCCAGCAACAGGGGGCAAGAGACCCAGTACTTC | TRBJ2-5 | TRBV2 | TRBD1 | -
CASSLDSLSGANVLTF | TGTGCCAGCTCTCTAGACAGCCTCTCTGGGGCCAACGTCCTGACTTTC | TRBJ2-6 | TRBV18 | - | once
CASSDGGEKLFF | TGTGCCAGCAGCGATGGAGGGGAAAAACTGTTTTTT | TRBJ1-4 | TRBV7-9 | - | -
CASSLRGQFNSPLHF | TGTGCCAGCAGTTTACGCGGACAATTTAATTCACCCCTCCACTTT | TRBJ1-6 | TRBV28 | - | few
CASSQYSGGAYNEQFF | TGCGCCAGCAGCCAATATAGCGGAGGCGCCTACAATGAGCAGTTCTTC | TRBJ2-1 | TRBV4-3 | - | few
CASSTTLGGNTEAFF | TGTGCCAGCAGTACGACACTGGGGGGGAACACTGAAGCTTTCTTT | TRBJ1-1 | TRBV6-6 | - | -
CASSLTLGVGRVLFF | TGTGCCAGCAGTTTAACACTAGGGGTGGGGAGGGTACTGTTTTTT | TRBJ1-4 | TRBV28 | - | -
CASSQSPGQGSVYEQYF | TGTGCCAGCAGCCAGTCACCGGGACAGGGGTCGGTGTACGAGCAGTACTTC | TRBJ2-7 | TRBV5-6 | TRBD1 | few
CASSLTGQIGSPLHF | TGTGCCAGCAGCCTGACAGGACAAATAGGTTCACCCCTCCACTTT | TRBJ1-6 | TRBV6-5 | - | -
CASSLVSSGSQQYF | TGTGCCAGCAGCCTCGTGTCTAGCGGGAGCCAGCAGTACTTC | TRBJ2-7 | TRBV11-3 | TRBD2 | -
CSVGSSGDTEAFF | TGCAGCGTTGGTAGTTCAGGGGACACTGAAGCTTTCTTT | TRBJ1-1 | TRBV29-1 | - | -
CASSPRQGQTNQPQHF | TGTGCCAGCAGCCCCCGGCAGGGGCAGACCAATCAGCCCCAGCATTTT | TRBJ1-5 | TRBV9 | - | -
CASSSPRDRVVDTQYF | TGTGCCAGCAGCTCCCCTCGGGACAGGGTGGTAGATACGCAGTATTTT | TRBJ2-3 | TRBV7-9 | TRBD1 | -
CAWSQITRSPGAFF | TGTGCCTGGAGTCAGATTACCAGGTCTCCAGGAGCTTTCTTT | TRBJ1-1 | TRBV30 | - | -
CASSQDWTSGEQYF | TGCGCCAGCAGCCAAGATTGGACTAGCGGGGAGCAGTACTTC | TRBJ2-7 | TRBV4-3 | TRBD2 | -
CASSPRTVLTNTGELFF | TGTGCCAGCAGCCCCCGGACAGTTCTTACGAACACCGGGGAGCTGTTTTTT | TRBJ2-2 | TRBV7-8 | - | once
CAVGQGADQPQHF | TGTGCCGTCGGACAGGGGGCCGATCAGCCCCAGCATTTT | TRBJ1-5 | TRBV10-3 | TRBD1 | -
CASSFAGTGPGRAGELFF | TGTGCCAGCAGCTTTGCCGGGACAGGGCCCGGGAGGGCCGGGGAGCTGTTTTTT | TRBJ2-2 | TRBV27 | - | -
CASRQTSGRAGAGELFF | TGCGCCAGCAGACAGACTAGCGGGAGGGCCGGCGCCGGGGAGCTGTTTTTT | TRBJ2-2 | TRBV4-3 | TRBD2 | once
CASSRTAFSNQPQHF | TGTGCCAGTAGCCGGACAGCTTTTAGCAATCAGCCCCAGCATTTT | TRBJ1-5 | TRBV19 | - | -
CASSLWASGRSHEQFF | TGTGCCAGCAGCTTATGGGCTAGCGGGAGGTCACATGAGCAGTTCTTC | TRBJ2-1 | TRBV7-2 | TRBD2 | once
CASSLALGSSYEQYF | TGTGCCAGCAGCTTAGCGCTGGGGAGCTCCTACGAGCAGTACTTC | TRBJ2-7 | TRBV7-8 | - | -
CASSLQDRGLGEQYF | TGTGCCAGCAGCCTCCAAGACAGGGGGCTCGGTGAGCAGTACTTC | TRBJ2-7 | TRBV14 | TRBD1 | -
CASSEVLIATESNEKLFF | TGTGCCAGCAGTGAAGTTCTTATAGCGACGGAGTCTAATGAAAAACTGTTTTTT | TRBJ1-4 | TRBV2 | - | -